This TCR beta chain derives from a study of OX40 agonist ivuxolimab in advanced cancers. For the study at large: Ivuxolimab, which patients received intravenously every 2 weeks, was dosed at 0.01 to 10 mg/kg. Study-wide findings and caveats: Dosing at 0.1 to 3.0 mg/kg was accompanied by clonal expansion of CD4+ and CD8+ blood T cells by week 6. Researchers did not determine the expanded peripheral T cells' antigen specificity.

As regards this clone: Its antigen is not known.

The table came from immunoSEQ multiplex PCR; TCRdb's copy has only in-frame clones and leaves some out. The table lists under 150,000 clones, about 92% of them singletons. V lost 8 bases, J lost 4 bases, and 13 bases stayed unmatched. Germline V CDR1 and CDR2: LNHDA, SQIVND (reference sequence). The CDR3 loop spans 16 amino acids. The chain employs TRBV19 and TRBJ2-3, with 9 bases matching TRBD1. The input for sequencing was CD4+ or CD8+ T cells sorted from blood, taken in a trial of the OX40 agonist ivuxolimab. The origin of this receptor is an adult with an advanced solid tumor such as melanoma, head and neck, liver or kidney cancer. CDR3 sequence reads: CASSRSGTGRADTQYF. Here the CDR3 DNA reads TGTGCCAGTTCTAGGTCCGGGACAGGGAGGGCAGATACGCAGTATTTT.